This is a list of T cell receptor beta chains from one sample in a study of T cell repertoires in aging, cancer and after chemotherapy. TCRdb re-called the multiplex PCR reads with MiXCR, one entry per CDR3 protein. The sample carries about 1,300 distinct CDR3 sequences, under 80% recorded once. Material for sequencing was blood. The receptors originated from a human donor with a blood cancer. The CDR3 runs from the conserved cysteine through the conserved F or W. D genes are given only for firm matches. A clone size is listed for some rows: how often the clone was seen (once, few, many), or a class if it is expanded.

D gene,clone size,J gene,V gene,CDR3 protein,CDR3 DNA
NA,few,TRBJ1-2,TRBV7-9,CASSGVSSSNYGYTF,TGTGCCAGCAGCGGGGTGTCCTCCTCTAACTATGGCTACACCTTC
TRBD2,NA,TRBJ2-1,TRBV10-3,CAISATSGGLSYNEQFF,TGTGCCATCAGTGCGACTAGCGGGGGCCTCTCCTACAATGAGCAGTTCTTC
NA,NA,TRBJ1-2,TRBV19,CASGEGYTF,TGTGCCAGTGGGGAGGGCTACACCTTC
NA,NA,TRBJ2-2,TRBV15,CATSRSRTGTGELFF,TGTGCCACCAGCAGATCGCGGACGGGGACCGGGGAGCTGTTTTTT
NA,NA,TRBJ1-1,TRBV30,CAWSVSRESAFF,TGTGCCTGGAGTGTCAGTCGGGAGTCAGCTTTCTTT
NA,NA,TRBJ2-2,TRBV12-3/TRBV12-4,CASSKAVTANTGELFF,TGTGCCAGCAGTAAAGCCGTGACAGCGAACACCGGGGAGCTGTTTTTT
TRBD1,NA,TRBJ2-1,TRBV6-5,CASSYSRTGANEQFF,TGTGCCAGCAGTTACTCTAGGACAGGGGCCAATGAGCAGTTCTTC
TRBD2,NA,TRBJ2-7,TRBV19,CVSSTGLAGITSYEQYF,TGTGTCAGTAGTACCGGACTAGCGGGGATTACCTCCTACGAGCAGTACTTC
NA,NA,TRBJ2-5,TRBV6-1,CASRDDTRRGTQYF,TGTGCCAGCCGGGACGACACTCGGAGAGGGACCCAGTACTTC
NA,NA,TRBJ2-3,TRBV6-1,CASSYLRQGRDTQYF,TGTGCCAGCTCGTATCTCAGGCAGGGTAGGGATACGCAGTATTTT
TRBD1,once,TRBJ1-5,TRBV19,CASSHRDSYQPQHF,TGTGCCAGTAGTCATCGGGACAGCTATCAGCCCCAGCATTTT
TRBD1,NA,TRBJ2-1,TRBV7-2,CASQNVIGQGRKNEQFF,TGTGCCAGCCAAAACGTAATCGGACAGGGGAGGAAGAATGAGCAGTTCTTC